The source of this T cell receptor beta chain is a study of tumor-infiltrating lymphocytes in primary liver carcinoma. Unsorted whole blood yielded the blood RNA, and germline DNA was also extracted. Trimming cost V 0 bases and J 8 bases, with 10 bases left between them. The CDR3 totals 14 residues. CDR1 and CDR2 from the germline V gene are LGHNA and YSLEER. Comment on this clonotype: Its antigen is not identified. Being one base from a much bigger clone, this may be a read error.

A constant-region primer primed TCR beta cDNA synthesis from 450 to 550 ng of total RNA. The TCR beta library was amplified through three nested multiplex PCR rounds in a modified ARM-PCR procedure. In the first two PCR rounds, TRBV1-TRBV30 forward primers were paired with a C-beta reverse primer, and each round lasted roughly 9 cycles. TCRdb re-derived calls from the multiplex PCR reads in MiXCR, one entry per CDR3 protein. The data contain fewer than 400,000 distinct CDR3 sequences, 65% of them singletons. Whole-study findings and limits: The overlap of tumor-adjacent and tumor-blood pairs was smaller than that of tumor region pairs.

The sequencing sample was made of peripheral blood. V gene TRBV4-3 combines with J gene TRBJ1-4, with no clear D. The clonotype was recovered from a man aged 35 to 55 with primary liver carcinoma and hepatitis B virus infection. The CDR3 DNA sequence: TGCGCCAGCAGCCAAGATTGGCAGCAGGAAAAACTGTTTTTT. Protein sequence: CASSQDWQQEKLFF.